A selection of T cell receptor beta chains follows, all from one sample in a study of cytomegalovirus exposure and HLA in healthy donors. The table came from immunoSEQ multiplex PCR; TCRdb's copy has only in-frame clones and leaves some out. This table has 150,000 to 160,000 clones, 82% appearing once. Material: PBMCs. These receptors were taken from a woman aged 50 to 60 in good health and CMV-seropositive. The conserved cysteine and the conserved F or W are not part of the CDR3 here.

J	V	CDR3
TRBJ2-7	TRBV2	ASSAGFPYEQY
TRBJ1-5	TRBV6-1	ANTTPRVNQPQH
TRBJ2-4	TRBV2	ASRQGFAKNIQY
TRBJ2-1	TRBV7-2	ASSSPGKFLINEQF
TRBJ2-3	TRBV5-1	ASSLGSGHYSTDTQY
TRBJ2-7	TRBV19	ASSITGGTYEQY
TRBJ1-5	TRBV28	ASSFFSTGHQPQH
TRBJ2-7	TRBV27	ASSLGGAGYEQY
TRBJ1-2	TRBV30	AWSIRGTYFLKGYT
TRBJ2-4	TRBV29-1	SVPARGQDIQY
TRBJ2-3	TRBV2	ASSDEADLSSDTQY
TRBJ2-1	TRBV6-1	ASSESLAGVYNEQF
TRBJ2-7	TRBV6-5	ASSYRASGKYEQY
TRBJ2-7	TRBV6-6	ASSYYSPVEQY
TRBJ1-1	TRBV19	ASTNPGTGVMRAF
TRBJ1-5	TRBV30	AWSSGVTMNQPQH
TRBJ2-7	TRBV11-2	ASSPGASGGSYEQY
TRBJ2-7	TRBV7-6	ASSLAPGFYEQY
TRBJ2-7	TRBV25-1	ASGRTGSYEQY
TRBJ1-1	TRBV12-5	ASGLGHGGTNTEAF
TRBJ2-4	TRBV28	ASSPGQTKNIQY
TRBJ1-2	TRBV2	ASRRQARNYGYT
TRBJ2-1	TRBV7-3	ASSLTPSSGGATF
TRBJ1-1	TRBV6-5	ASGQGVLTLAF
TRBJ1-2	TRBV19	ASSRRNYGYT
TRBJ2-3	TRBV11-2	ASSPPRGSDTQY
TRBJ1-1	TRBV5-6	ASSLWLGGAF
TRBJ1-1	TRBV19	ASSNPGGAF
TRBJ1-5	TRBV5-1	ASSPGTGGGQPQH
TRBJ1-2	TRBV2	ASSGPRGVYGYT
TRBJ2-3	TRBV5-1	ASSASSGGADTDTQY
TRBJ2-2	TRBV5-5	ASIQANTGELF
TRBJ2-7	TRBV5-4	ASSLTGTLSYEQY
TRBJ2-3	TRBV25-1	ASSSTTGTTTDTQY
TRBJ2-7	TRBV6-1	ASSAQGSYEQY
TRBJ2-7	TRBV5-1	ASSSTTSGGPYPYEQY
TRBJ1-1	TRBV6-5	ASRQGTEAF
TRBJ2-1	TRBV6-5	AVGRGPNNEQF
TRBJ1-1	TRBV7-9	SSSLMSTEAF
TRBJ1-1	TRBV13	ASSYLRGRGPAEAF
TRBJ2-7	TRBV21-1	ASSKGVTGPQAEQY
TRBJ1-2	TRBV6-5	ASRDPGTGGGYT
TRBJ1-1	TRBV7-6	ASSHRSAGFDTEAF
TRBJ2-2	TRBV12-5	ASGEGQANTGELF
TRBJ1-4	TRBV5-1	ASSSSGGTNEKLF
TRBJ2-1	TRBV27	ASSSSGEQF